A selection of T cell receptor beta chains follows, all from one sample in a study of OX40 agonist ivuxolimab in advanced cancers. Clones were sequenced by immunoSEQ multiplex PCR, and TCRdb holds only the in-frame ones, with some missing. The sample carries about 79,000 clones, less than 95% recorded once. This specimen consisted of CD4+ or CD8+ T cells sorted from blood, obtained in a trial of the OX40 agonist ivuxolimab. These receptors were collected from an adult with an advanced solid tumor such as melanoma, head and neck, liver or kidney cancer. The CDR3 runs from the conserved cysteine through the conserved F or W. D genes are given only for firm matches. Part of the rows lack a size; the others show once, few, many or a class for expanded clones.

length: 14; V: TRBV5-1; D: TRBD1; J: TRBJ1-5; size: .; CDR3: CASSDGTGNQPQHF; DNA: TGCGCCAGCAGCGACGGGACAGGCAATCAGCCCCAGCATTTT
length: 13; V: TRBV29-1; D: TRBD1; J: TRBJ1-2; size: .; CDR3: CSAEGAADYGYTF; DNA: TGCAGCGCAGAGGGGGCTGCAGACTATGGCTACACCTTC
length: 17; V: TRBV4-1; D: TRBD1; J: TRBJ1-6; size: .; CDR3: CASSHPGQGAYNSPLHF; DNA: TGCGCCAGCAGCCACCCGGGACAGGGCGCCTATAATTCACCCCTCCACTTT
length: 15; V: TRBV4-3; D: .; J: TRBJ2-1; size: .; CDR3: CASSQYQQILHEQFF; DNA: TGCGCCAGCAGCCAATATCAGCAGATACTCCATGAGCAGTTCTTC
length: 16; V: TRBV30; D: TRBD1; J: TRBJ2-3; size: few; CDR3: CAWSVTPGQGADTQYF; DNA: TGTGCCTGGAGTGTAACCCCGGGACAGGGGGCAGATACGCAGTATTTT
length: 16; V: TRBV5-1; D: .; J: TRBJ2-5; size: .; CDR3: CASSFGVAVFEETQYF; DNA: TGCGCCAGCAGCTTTGGAGTAGCGGTTTTTGAAGAGACCCAGTACTTC
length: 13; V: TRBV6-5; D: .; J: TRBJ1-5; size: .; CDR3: CASSFDSNQPQHF; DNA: TGTGCCAGCAGTTTTGATAGCAATCAGCCCCAGCATTTT
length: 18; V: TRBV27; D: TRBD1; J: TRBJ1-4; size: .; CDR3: CASSPGTGGLRTNEKLFF; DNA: TGTGCCAGCTCCCCCGGGACAGGGGGCCTTCGGACTAATGAAAAACTGTTTTTT
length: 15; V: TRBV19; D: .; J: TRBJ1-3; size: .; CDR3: CATTTDSHSGNTIYF; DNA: TGTGCCACCACCACCGACAGTCACTCTGGAAACACCATATATTTT
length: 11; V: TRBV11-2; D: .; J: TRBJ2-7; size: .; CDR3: CASEGAYEQYF; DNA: TGTGCCAGCGAAGGGGCTTACGAGCAGTACTTC
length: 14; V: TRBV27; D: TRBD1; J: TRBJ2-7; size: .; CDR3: CASSPPGQGLGQYF; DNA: TGTGCCAGCAGCCCACCGGGACAGGGGTTAGGGCAGTACTTC
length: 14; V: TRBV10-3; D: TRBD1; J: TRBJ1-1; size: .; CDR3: CAISVDRVGTEAFF; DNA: TGTGCCATCAGTGTGGACAGGGTTGGGACTGAAGCTTTCTTT
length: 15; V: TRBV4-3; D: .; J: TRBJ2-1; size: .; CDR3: CASSQDRVAYNEQFF; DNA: TGCGCCAGCAGCCAAGACAGGGTGGCTTACAATGAGCAGTTCTTC
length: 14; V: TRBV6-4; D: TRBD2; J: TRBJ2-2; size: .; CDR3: CASSEAGGTGELFF; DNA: TGTGCCAGCAGTGAAGCGGGGGGCACCGGGGAGCTGTTTTTT
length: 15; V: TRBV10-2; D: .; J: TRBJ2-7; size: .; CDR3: CASVNSPGAGYEQYF; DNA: TGCGCCAGCGTAAATTCCCCGGGGGCCGGGTACGAGCAGTACTTC
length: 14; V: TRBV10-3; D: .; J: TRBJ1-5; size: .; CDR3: CAIAVEASLLAQHF; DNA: TGTGCCATCGCCGTGGAGGCTTCACTTTTAGCCCAGCATTTT
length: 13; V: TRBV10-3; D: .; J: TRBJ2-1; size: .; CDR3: CAISDKLANEQFF; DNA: TGTGCCATCAGTGATAAGCTGGCGAATGAGCAGTTCTTC
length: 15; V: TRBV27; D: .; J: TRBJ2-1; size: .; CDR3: CASSWGMDSENEQFF; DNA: TGTGCCAGCAGTTGGGGCATGGACAGCGAGAATGAGCAGTTCTTC
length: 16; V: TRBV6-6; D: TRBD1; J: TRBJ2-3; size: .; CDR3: CASSFSGTGFTDTQYF; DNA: TGTGCCAGCAGTTTTTCCGGGACAGGGTTCACAGATACGCAGTATTTT
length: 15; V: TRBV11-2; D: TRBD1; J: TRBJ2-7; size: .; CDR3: CASSWATGFSYEQYF; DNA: TGTGCCAGCAGCTGGGCGACAGGGTTCTCCTACGAGCAGTACTTC
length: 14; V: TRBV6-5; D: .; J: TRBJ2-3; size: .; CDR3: CASSLTITDKAQYF; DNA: TGTGCCAGCAGCTTGACCATTACTGACAAAGCGCAGTATTTT
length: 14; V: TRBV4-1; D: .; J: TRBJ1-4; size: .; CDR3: CASSQEGLSEKLFF; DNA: TGCGCCAGCAGCCAAGAAGGTCTGAGTGAAAAACTGTTTTTT
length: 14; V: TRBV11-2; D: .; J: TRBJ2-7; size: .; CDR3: CASSLASGNYEQYF; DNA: TGTGCCAGCAGCTTAGCCTCGGGCAACTACGAGCAGTACTTC
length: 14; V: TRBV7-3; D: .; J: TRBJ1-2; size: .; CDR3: CASSPDAQGLGYTF; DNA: TGTGCCAGCAGCCCCGACGCACAGGGCTTAGGCTACACCTTC
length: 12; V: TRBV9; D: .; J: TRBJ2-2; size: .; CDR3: CASSRNTGELFF; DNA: TGTGCCAGCAGCCGGAACACCGGGGAGCTGTTTTTT
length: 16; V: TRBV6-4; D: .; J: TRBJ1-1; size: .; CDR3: CASSVGVGDTNTEAFF; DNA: TGTGCCAGCAGTGTTGGTGTCGGGGACACCAACACTGAAGCTTTCTTT
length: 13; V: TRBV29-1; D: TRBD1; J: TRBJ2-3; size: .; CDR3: CSALDRGPDTQYF; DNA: TGCAGCGCACTGGACAGGGGGCCAGATACGCAGTATTTT
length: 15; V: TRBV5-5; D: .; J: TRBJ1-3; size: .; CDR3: CASSIDPSSGNTIYF; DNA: TGTGCCAGCAGCATCGACCCTAGCTCTGGAAACACCATATATTTT
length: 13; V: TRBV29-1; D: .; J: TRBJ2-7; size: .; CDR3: CSAVEDSSYEQYF; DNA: TGCAGCGCTGTAGAGGATAGCTCCTACGAGCAGTACTTC
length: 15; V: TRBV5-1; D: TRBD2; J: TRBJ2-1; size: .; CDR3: CASSPVASGVNEQFF; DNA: TGCGCCAGCAGCCCCGTGGCTAGCGGGGTCAATGAGCAGTTCTTC
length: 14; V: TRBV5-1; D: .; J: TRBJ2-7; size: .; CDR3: CASRKSVPPYEQYF; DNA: TGCGCCAGCAGGAAGTCGGTTCCTCCCTACGAGCAGTACTTC
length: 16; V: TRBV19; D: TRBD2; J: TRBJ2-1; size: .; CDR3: CASSIVAGVGYNEQFF; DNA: TGTGCCAGTAGTATAGTAGCGGGGGTAGGGTACAATGAGCAGTTCTTC
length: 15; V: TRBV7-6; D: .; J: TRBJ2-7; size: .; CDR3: CASSSFSRGTYEQYF; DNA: TGTGCCAGCAGCTCATTCAGTCGCGGGACCTACGAGCAGTACTTC
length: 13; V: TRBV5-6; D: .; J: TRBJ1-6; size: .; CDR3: CASTVTGVSPLHF; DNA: TGTGCCAGCACTGTAACGGGAGTCTCACCCCTCCACTTT
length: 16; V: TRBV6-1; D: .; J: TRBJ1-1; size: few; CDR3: CASSEWLEGGHDEAFF; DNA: TGTGCCAGCAGTGAATGGCTAGAGGGGGGACATGATGAAGCTTTCTTT
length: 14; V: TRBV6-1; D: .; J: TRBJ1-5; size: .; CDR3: CASRPGISNQPQHF; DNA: TGTGCCAGCAGGCCAGGGATCAGCAATCAGCCCCAGCATTTT
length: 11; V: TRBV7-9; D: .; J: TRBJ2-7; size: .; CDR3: CASSREHEQYF; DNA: TGTGCCAGCAGCCGAGAACACGAGCAGTACTTC
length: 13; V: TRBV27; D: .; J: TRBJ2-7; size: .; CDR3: CASSLTLSYEQYF; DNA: TGTGCCAGCAGTTTAACTCTAAGCTACGAGCAGTACTTC
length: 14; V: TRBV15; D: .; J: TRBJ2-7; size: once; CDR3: CATSSAQGMYEQYF; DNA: TGTGCCACCAGCAGCGCCCAGGGGATGTACGAGCAGTACTTC
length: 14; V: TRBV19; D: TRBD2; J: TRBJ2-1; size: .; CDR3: CASIGTSGINEQFF; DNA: TGTGCCAGTATAGGGACTAGCGGTATTAATGAGCAGTTCTTC
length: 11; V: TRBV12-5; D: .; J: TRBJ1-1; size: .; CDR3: CASGFGSEAFF; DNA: TGTGCTAGTGGTTTTGGGTCCGAAGCTTTCTTT
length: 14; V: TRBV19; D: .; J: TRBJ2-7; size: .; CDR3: CASSIGEGPYEQYF; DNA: TGTGCCAGTAGTATAGGTGAGGGGCCCTACGAGCAGTACTTC
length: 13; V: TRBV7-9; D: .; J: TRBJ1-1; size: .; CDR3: CASSYGGDTEAFF; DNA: TGTGCCAGCAGCTATGGGGGGGACACTGAAGCTTTCTTT
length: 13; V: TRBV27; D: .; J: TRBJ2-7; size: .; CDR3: CASSLGVGSEQYF; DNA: TGTGCCAGCAGTTTAGGTGTAGGTTCCGAGCAGTACTTC
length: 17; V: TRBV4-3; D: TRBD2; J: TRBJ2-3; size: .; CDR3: CASSQDGLAGGTDTQYF; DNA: TGCGCCAGCAGCCAAGATGGACTAGCGGGGGGCACAGATACGCAGTATTTT
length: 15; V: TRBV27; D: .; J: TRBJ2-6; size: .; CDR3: CASSLNGLGANVLTF; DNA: TGTGCCAGCAGCTTGAACGGGTTAGGGGCCAACGTCCTGACTTTC
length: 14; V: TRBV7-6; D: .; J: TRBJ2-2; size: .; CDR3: CASSFSGNTGELFF; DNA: TGTGCCAGCAGCTTTTCAGGGAACACCGGGGAGCTGTTTTTT
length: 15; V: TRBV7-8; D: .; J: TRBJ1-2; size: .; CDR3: CASSGYDRYNYGYTF; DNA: TGTGCCAGCAGCGGGTACGACCGCTATAACTATGGCTACACCTTC
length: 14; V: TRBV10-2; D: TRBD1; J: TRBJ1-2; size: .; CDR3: CASSGGQGTYGYTF; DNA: TGCGCCAGCAGTGGGGGACAGGGGACCTATGGCTACACCTTC
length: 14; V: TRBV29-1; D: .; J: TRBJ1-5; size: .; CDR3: CSVEDRGVGQPQHF; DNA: TGCAGCGTTGAAGATCGGGGGGTCGGTCAGCCCCAGCATTTT
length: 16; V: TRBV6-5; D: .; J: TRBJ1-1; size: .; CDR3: CASSYSDGPMNTEAFF; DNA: TGTGCCAGCAGTTACTCGGACGGGCCCATGAACACTGAAGCTTTCTTT
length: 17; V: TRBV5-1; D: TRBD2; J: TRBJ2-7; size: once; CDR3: CASSAGLAGVGSYEQYF; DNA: TGCGCCAGCAGCGCGGGACTAGCGGGGGTGGGTTCCTACGAGCAGTACTTC
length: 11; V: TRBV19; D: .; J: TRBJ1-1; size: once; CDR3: CASSIGQEAFF; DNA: TGTGCCAGTAGTATCGGTCAGGAAGCTTTCTTT
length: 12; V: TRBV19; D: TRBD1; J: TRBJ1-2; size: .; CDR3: CASSGQGGGYTF; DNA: TGTGCCAGTAGTGGACAGGGTGGTGGCTACACCTTC
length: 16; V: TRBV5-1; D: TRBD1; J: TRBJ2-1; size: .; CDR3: CASSHGGQGPYNEQFF; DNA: TGCGCCAGCAGCCATGGCGGACAGGGCCCTTACAATGAGCAGTTCTTC
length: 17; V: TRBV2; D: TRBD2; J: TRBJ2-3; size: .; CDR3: CATLRPAGASSTDTQYF; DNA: TGTGCCACCCTTCGCCCAGCGGGGGCCTCTAGCACAGATACGCAGTATTTT
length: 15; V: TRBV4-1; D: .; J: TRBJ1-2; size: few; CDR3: CASSQVSGEGYGYTF; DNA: TGCGCCAGCAGCCAAGTTTCGGGGGAGGGCTATGGCTACACCTTC
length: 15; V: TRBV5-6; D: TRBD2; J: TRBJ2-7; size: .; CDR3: CASSLGDGLAYEQYF; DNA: TGTGCCAGCAGCTTGGGGGATGGACTAGCGTACGAGCAGTACTTC
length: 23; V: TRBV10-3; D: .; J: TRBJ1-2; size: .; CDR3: CAICAVGETEAIDEARRIYGYTF; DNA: TGTGCCATCTGTGCGGTGGGGGAGACAGAGGCCATAGACGAGGCAAGGCGGATCTATGGCTACACCTTC
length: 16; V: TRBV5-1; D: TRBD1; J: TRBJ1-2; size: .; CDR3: CASSLEGTGGGYGYTF; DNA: TGCGCCAGCAGCTTGGAAGGGACAGGGGGTGGCTATGGCTACACCTTC